The 15 T cell receptor beta chains presented below share a single source sample, sequenced in a study of T cells in Graves' hyperthyroidism and ophthalmopathy. Amplified TCR beta CDR3 regions derived from RNA transcripts. HTBI primers were the set used in a first-round RT-PCR of the TCR CDR3. TCRdb re-analysed the multiplex PCR reads in MiXCR, keeping a single row per CDR3 protein. The sample has a few hundred thousand distinct CDR3 sequences, 13% seen once. Sequenced material: blood. The receptors stem from a woman aged 18-29 years with Graves' hyperthyroidism.

The sample holds many counts of this clonotype. The CDR3 sequence: CSASPGRSSYNEQFF. The DNA of the CDR3 is TGCAGTGCTAGCCCCGGACGGAGCTCCTACAATGAGCAGTTCTTC. V is TRBV20-1 and J is TRBJ2-1; the D is unclear. CDR3 length equals 15 residues. The V gene lost 3 bases and the J gene lost 0 bases, with 12 bases spanning the gap. From germline, CDR1 is DFQATT and CDR2 SNEGSKA (reference sequence).

This clonotype came up many times. This rearrangement joins TRBV12-3 or TRBV12-4 to TRBJ2-5; TRBD2 matches at 10 bases. This CDR3 is built from 14 residues. V was pared by 5 bases and J by 2 bases, with 2 bases of the junction left unmatched. As DNA, the CDR3 is TGTGCCAGCAGTATACTAGCGGGGCAAGAGACCCAGTACTTC. Translating it yields CASSILAGQETQYF.

The table lists this clonotype with many counts. The CDR3 DNA is TGTGCCAGCGCGAGGATGCAAAATGAGCAGTTCTTC. Residues: CASARMQNEQFF. V usage is TRBV28 and J usage is TRBJ2-1; D not certain. V shed 8 bases and J shed 7 bases, with 12 bases lying between them. Germline V CDR1 and CDR2: MDHEN, SYDVKM. This CDR3 region has 12 residues.

A note on this clonotype: A single base separates this from a much larger clone, so it may be a read error. V is TRBV7-8 and J is TRBJ1-2; D is perhaps TRBD1 (5 bases). Germline CDR1 is SGHVS and CDR2 is FQNEAQ. The CDR3 covers 14 residues. V was clipped by 4 bases and J by 11 bases, with 20 bases between them. CDR3 in amino acids: CASSYLDGGGPYTF. DNA for the CDR3: TGTGCCAGCAGCTACCTCGATGGGGGGGGACCTTACACCTTC.

Many counts were recorded for this clonotype. The V gene is TRBV5-1, the J gene TRBJ2-3, with TRBD2 matching over 8 bases. CDR1 is SGHRS, CDR2 YFSETQ, per germline. Unmatched junction bases numbered 8, after V lost 3 bases and J lost 2 bases. There are 16 residues in the CDR3. The CDR3 loop reads CASSWTGRVVTDTQYF. The CDR3 DNA follows: TGCGCCAGCAGCTGGACCGGGAGGGTCGTCACAGATACGCAGTATTTT. Full variable domain (remainder filled in from reference TRBV5-1 and TRBJ2-3): KAGVTQTPRYLIKTRGQQVTLSCSPISGHRSVSWYQQTPGQGLQFLFEYFSETQRNKGNFPGRFSGRQFSNSRSEMNVSTLELGDSALYLCASSWTGRVVTDTQYFGPGTRLTVL.

The rearrangement links TRBV19 to TRBJ2-2; maybe TRBD2 (6 bases). Germline assignment: CDR1 LNHDA and CDR2 SQIVND (reference sequence). V was shortened by 4 bases and J by 5 bases, with 17 bases between the two germline ends. The CDR3 runs to 16 residues. Here the CDR3 reads CASSKPYSGVTGELFF. The CDR3 coding sequence is TGTGCCAGTAGTAAACCCTATTCGGGGGTTACCGGGGAGCTGTTTTTT.

This clonotype was detected many times. The CDR3 region is CASSVQVRPSTDTQYF. The CDR3 region has the DNA TGTGCCAGCAGCGTACAGGTCCGGCCTAGCACAGATACGCAGTATTTT. V and J are TRBV9 and TRBJ2-3, with no clear D. Trimming pared 1 base from V and 0 bases from J, leaving 12 bases between. The length of the CDR3 is 16 residues. CDR1 is SGDLS, CDR2 YYNGEE, per germline.

This chain uses TRBV3-1 with TRBJ1-6; 9 bases fit TRBD1. Germline CDR1 and CDR2: LGHDT and YNNKEL (reference sequence). CDR3 length equals 14 residues. V shed 1 base and J 10 bases; nucleotides not matched to a gene: 2. For the CDR3, the DNA is TGTGCCAGCAGCCAAGGGACAGGGGTCTCACCCCTCCACTTT. It is translated as CASSQGTGVSPLHF.

This clonotype was seen many times. The DNA for the CDR3 is TGTGCCAGCAGTCTATTGGGTAGCCAAAACACTGAAGCTTTCTTT. Amino acid sequence: CASSLLGSQNTEAFF. This sequence joins TRBV28 and TRBJ1-1, with no clear D. The V and J ends lost 5 bases and 2 bases respectively, with 15 bases between them. CDR1 MDHEN and CDR2 SYDVKM come from the germline V gene. CDR3 length equals 15 residues.

This clonotype showed up many times. The chain couples TRBV3-1 to TRBJ2-5; TRBD2 matches at 9 bases. The trim removed 0 bases at V and 4 bases at J, leaving 15 bases unmatched. CDR1 is LGHDT, CDR2 YNNKEL, per germline (reference sequence). The CDR3 has 19 residues. The CDR3 bases are TGTGCCAGCAGCCAAGATAGAATGGCGGGAGGGCCTTGGGGAGAGACCCAGTACTTC. As protein: CASSQDRMAGGPWGETQYF.

This clonotype has just a few counts. This may stem from a read error, because a much larger clone lies one nucleotide away. This chain links TRBV2 with TRBJ1-5; 9 positions match TRBD1. CDR1 is SNHLY, CDR2 FYNNEI, per germline. This CDR3 is 16 amino acids long. CDR3 in amino acids: CASTSVLQGADQPPHF. The CDR3 region has the DNA TGTGCCAGCACCTCAGTTTTACAGGGGGCCGATCAGCCCCCGCATTTT.

This clonotype showed up many times. This rearrangement joins TRBV9 to TRBJ2-3; 7 nucleotides match TRBD1. Trimming removed 0 bases from V and 6 bases from J; junction bases left unmatched: 16. In germline, CDR1 is SGDLS, CDR2 YYNGEE. The CDR3 contains 18 residues. The CDR3 loop is CASSVGEGTDPVGDTQYF. The DNA for the CDR3 is TGTGCCAGCAGCGTAGGAGAGGGGACAGACCCTGTTGGGGATACGCAGTATTTT.

This clonotype has at least ten counts. The chain couples TRBV12-3 or TRBV12-4 to TRBJ2-1, with 14 bases identical to TRBD2. Losses at the gene ends were 5 bases for V and 9 bases for J; bases not matched to a gene: 6. The CDR3 is 15 residues long. The CDR3 DNA reads as TGTGCCAGCAGTACTGGACTAGCGGGAGGCACTGAGCAGTTCTTC. The encoded protein is CASSTGLAGGTEQFF.

In this sample, this clonotype turned up many times. V usage is TRBV27 and J usage is TRBJ2-5; TRBD2 agrees at 10 bases. Germline values: CDR1 MNHEY, CDR2 SMNVEV (reference sequence). This CDR3 contains 15 residues. Trimming took 5 bases from V and 3 from J; bases not matched to a gene: 6. The CDR3: CASSKAGGTEETQYF. The CDR3 DNA sequence: TGTGCCAGCAGTAAAGCGGGAGGGACCGAAGAGACCCAGTACTTC.

The chain combines TRBV5-1 with TRBJ1-1; D unclear. The germline gives CDR1 SGHRS, CDR2 YFSETQ. This CDR3 spans 16 amino acids. The V and J ends lost 4 bases and 1 base respectively, with 17 bases between them. In DNA, the CDR3 is TGCGCCAGCAGCCCCCGGACCCCCTGGGAGAACACTGAAGCTTTCTTT. This codes for CASSPRTPWENTEAFF.